Given below is one T cell receptor (beta chain) in context. Trimming took 1 base from V and 2 from J, leaving 5 bases between them. Germline V gene data show CDR1 as MDHEN and CDR2 as SYDVKM. The CDR3 spans 14 residues. The data were obtained in a study of PD-L1 blockade in urothelial cancer. Study as a whole: In the mid-2010s therapy began: atezolizumab 1,200 mg intravenously every 3 weeks. Blood underwent analysis 3 weeks (second dose) and 6 weeks after treatment began.

Sequencing was performed with immunoSEQ multiplex PCR; in TCRdb, only in-frame clones are kept and a portion is missing. Of fewer than 100,000 clones in the sample, around four fifths were seen once. Regarding time point: pretreatment peripheral blood. Metastatic or locally advanced urothelial carcinoma was present in the patients. The chain couples TRBV28 to TRBJ1-4, with D unclear. The origin of this receptor is a man aged 35 to 55 with urothelial cancer. The sequenced sample was PBMCs, obtained around atezolizumab (anti-PD-L1) treatment. CDR3 sequence: CASSLFGTNEKLFF. The DNA for the CDR3 is TGTGCCAGCAGTTTATTTGGCACTAATGAAAAACTGTTTTTT. Together with reference TRBV28 and TRBJ1-4, the CDR3 gives the full variable domain: DVKVTQSSRYLVKRTGEKVFLECVQDMDHENMFWYRQDPGLGLRLIYFSYDVKMKEKGDIPEGYSVSREKKERFSLILESASTNQTSMYLCASSLFGTNEKLFFGSGTQLSVL.